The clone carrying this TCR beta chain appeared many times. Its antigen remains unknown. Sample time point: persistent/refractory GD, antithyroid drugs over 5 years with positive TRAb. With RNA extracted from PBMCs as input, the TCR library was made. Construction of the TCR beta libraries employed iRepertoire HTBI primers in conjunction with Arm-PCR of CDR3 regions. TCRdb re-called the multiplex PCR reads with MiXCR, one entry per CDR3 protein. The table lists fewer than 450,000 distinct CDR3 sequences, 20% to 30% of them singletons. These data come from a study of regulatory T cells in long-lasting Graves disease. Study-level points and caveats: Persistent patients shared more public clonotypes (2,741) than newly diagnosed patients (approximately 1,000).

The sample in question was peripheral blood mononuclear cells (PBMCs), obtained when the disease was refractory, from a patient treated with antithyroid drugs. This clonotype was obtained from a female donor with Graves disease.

DNA of the CDR3: TGTGCCAGCAGTTTAGGCGCTGAACTCTACGAGCAGTACTTC. It encodes CASSLGAELYEQYF. The chain carries TRBV6-5 and TRBJ2-7; D is unresolved. The V end lost 4 bases, the J end lost 3 bases, and 13 bases lay between the germline ends. This CDR3 spans 14 amino acids. Germline V gene sequence: CDR1 MNHEY, CDR2 SVGAGI.